A single sample gave rise to the 5 T cell receptor beta chains below, sequenced in a study of blood T cell repertoires in COVID-19. Some clones are missing from TCRdb's copy, which holds only in-frame ones; the method was immunoSEQ multiplex PCR. The sample lists 170,000 or so clones; more than 75% were seen once. The sequencing sample was made of peripheral blood. The source of these receptors is a woman between 18 and 29 years old who had recovered from COVID-19.

The J gene is TRBJ2-5, the V gene TRBV5-6, with a weak D call TRBD2 (5 bases). V lost 2 bases and J 2 bases, leaving 10 bases between the germline ends. The CDR3 extends over 14 amino acids. CDR1 and CDR2 from the germline V gene are SGHDT and YYEEEE. The CDR3 sequence: CASSFGPGQETQYF. The DNA for the CDR3 is TGTGCCAGCAGCTTCGGCCCGGGACAAGAGACCCAGTACTTC. Full variable domain (rest looked up from reference TRBV5-6 and TRBJ2-5): DAGVTQSPTHLIKTRGQQVTLRCSPKSGHDTVSWYQQALGQGPQFIFQYYEEEERQRGNFPDRFSGHQFPNYSSELNVNALLLGDSALYLCASSFGPGQETQYFGPGTRLLVL.

The rearrangement uses TRBV4-2 and TRBJ2-1, with TRBD2 identical over 9 bases. The CDR3 length is 17 residues. The junction had 14 bases not matched to a gene; V was cut back by 1 base and J by 10 bases. Germline V lookup: CDR1 LGHNA, CDR2 YNFKEQ. CDR3 DNA: TGTGCCAGCAGCCAAGTTTGGCTAGCGGGGACCTCTGTCGAGCAGTTCTTC. Its protein product is CASSQVWLAGTSVEQFF.

The genes are TRBV19 and TRBJ2-3; D might be TRBD2 (6 bases). CDR1 is LNHDA and CDR2 is SQIVND in the germline V gene (reference sequence). Trimming removed 10 bases from V and 5 bases from J, with 16 bases in between. The CDR3 runs 13 residues. The CDR3 sequence: CATAAGRVDTQYF. CDR3 nucleotide sequence: TGTGCCACCGCAGCGGGCCGGGTAGATACGCAGTATTTT.

The V gene is TRBV5-4, the J gene TRBJ1-1; 10 bases fit TRBD1. The CDR3 totals 14 residues. The germline V gene has CDR1 SGHNT and CDR2 YYREEE (reference sequence). Germline trimming cut 3 bases from V and 5 bases from J; bases unmatched to any gene: 4. This CDR3 reads CASSSGQGRTEAFF. CDR3 nucleotides: TGTGCCAGCAGCTCGGGACAGGGGCGGACTGAAGCTTTCTTT.

The genes are TRBV10-3 and TRBJ2-5, with 10 bases matching TRBD2. Germline assignment: CDR1 ENHRY and CDR2 SYGVKD. This CDR3 contains 16 residues. V lost 3 bases to trimming and J lost 5 bases; unmatched junction nucleotides: 9. This chain's CDR3 is CAISDPTAGGLETQYF. In nucleotides, the CDR3 is TGTGCCATCAGTGACCCCACAGCGGGAGGGTTGGAGACCCAGTACTTC.